The 20 T cell receptor beta chains given below trace back to one sample, sequenced in a study of PD-L1 blockade in urothelial cancer. Assay used: immunoSEQ multiplex PCR; TCRdb lists only in-frame clones, some missing. The data contain about 84,000 clones, 90% to 95% of them seen just once; the ten biggest clones take up around 10%. Sequencing was performed on PBMCs, taken around atezolizumab (anti-PD-L1) treatment. The origin of the receptors is a man in his sixties with urothelial cancer.

V usage is TRBV7-6 and J usage is TRBJ1-3; D is ambiguous. The CDR3 has 12 residues. CDR1 SGHVS and CDR2 FNYEAQ come from the germline V gene. V shed 5 bases and J shed 4 bases, with 6 bases lying between them. DNA for the CDR3: TGTGCCAGCAGCCCTCCGGGAAACACCATATATTTT. This translates into CASSPPGNTIYF.

This chain links TRBV6-1 with TRBJ2-1, with 9 bases matching TRBD1. CDR1 and CDR2 from the germline V gene are MNHNS and SASEGT. After removal of 1 base from V and 7 bases from J, the junction contained 5 bases not matched to a gene. The CDR3 covers 15 residues. CDR3 in DNA: TGTGCCAGCAGTGAAGTAGGACAGGGGAAAAATGAGCAGTTCTTC. Its translation is CASSEVGQGKNEQFF.

This chain links TRBV2 with TRBJ2-5, with D possibly TRBD2 on 5 matching bases. The germline V and J ends were trimmed by 2 bases and 7 bases, with 14 bases remaining between them. This CDR3 comprises 14 residues. Looked up from germline, CDR1 is SNHLY and CDR2 is FYNNEI. CDR3 amino acids: CASSELVSEGTQYF. CDR3 coding DNA: TGTGCCAGCAGTGAATTGGTGTCCGAGGGGACCCAGTACTTC.

V usage is TRBV6-5 and J usage is TRBJ2-7; 9 bases are shared with TRBD1. The germline V gene encodes CDR1 MNHEY and CDR2 SVGAGI. J gave up 2 bases and V 6 bases, and 5 bases lay outside the gene matches. The CDR3 is 14 amino acids. DNA for the CDR3: TGTGCCAGCAGAGACGGGACAGGGACCTACGAGCAGTACTTC. Residues: CASRDGTGTYEQYF.

The chain employs TRBV6-6 and TRBJ1-1; D remains ambiguous. CDR1 and CDR2 (germline): MNHNY, SVGAGI (reference sequence). The CDR3 runs 14 residues. Trimming shortened V by 0 bases and J by 1 base, and 6 bases separated the two germline ends. CDR3 nucleotides: TGTGCCAGCAGTTACTCGTACAGGAACACTGAAGCTTTCTTT. Translation gives CASSYSYRNTEAFF.

This clone was found a few times. The CDR3 reads CAISGRDTIYF. In DNA, the CDR3 is TGTGCCATCAGTGGCCGAGACACCATATATTTT. This chain links TRBV10-3 with TRBJ1-3; D is undetermined. The V end was cut by 4 bases, the J end by 8 bases, with 6 bases between. CDR3 length equals 11 residues. The germline CDR1 and CDR2 sequences are ENHRY and SYGVKD.

The CDR3 loop is CASSLVPGQATYGYTF. The CDR3 DNA reads as TGTGCCAGCAGCTTAGTGCCGGGACAGGCTACCTATGGCTACACCTTC. J is TRBJ1-2 and V is TRBV7-2; 8 bases fit TRBD1. The CDR3 covers 16 residues. The V gene's germline CDR1 is SGHTA and CDR2 FQGNSA. Trimming cost V 1 base and J 4 bases; bases outside gene matches: 8. Based on the CDR3 plus reference TRBV7-2 and TRBJ1-2, the full variable domain is GAGVSQSPSNKVTEKGKDVELRCDPISGHTALYWYRQSLGQGLEFLIYFQGNSAPDKSGLPSDRFSAERTGGSVSTLTIQRTQQEDSAVYLCASSLVPGQATYGYTFGSGTRLTVV.

The J gene is TRBJ2-5, the V gene TRBV4-1; TRBD2 matches at 8 bases. With 4 bases clipped from V and 4 bases from J, the junction kept 11 bases outside the gene matches. The V gene's germline CDR1 is MGHRA and CDR2 YSYEKL. The CDR3 contains 16 residues. The CDR3 here is CASSPTSGRGLETQYF. Here the CDR3 DNA reads TGCGCCAGCAGCCCAACTAGCGGCAGAGGTTTAGAGACCCAGTACTTC.

This rearrangement joins TRBV7-3 to TRBJ2-3; TRBD1 might be the D (5 bases). V was pared by 0 bases and J by 4 bases, with 11 bases between. CDR3 length: 15 residues. Germline V gene sequence: CDR1 SGHTA, CDR2 FQGTGA. The CDR3 loop reads CASSLTGARADTQYF. The CDR3 DNA follows: TGTGCCAGCAGCTTAACAGGGGCAAGGGCAGATACGCAGTATTTT.

V usage is TRBV6-5 and J usage is TRBJ2-7, with 12 positions matching TRBD2. The CDR3 consists of 15 residues. V lost 0 bases and J lost 8; bases outside the gene matches: 5. Germline CDR1 and CDR2: MNHEY and SVGAGI. The CDR3 is CASSYSSLAGGQQYF. Here the CDR3 DNA reads TGTGCCAGCAGTTACTCGAGTCTAGCGGGAGGGCAGCAGTACTTC.

The sample holds one count of this clone. The chain carries TRBV19 and TRBJ2-7, with 8 bases aligning to TRBD1. Trimming removed 2 bases from V and 4 bases from J; junction bases left unmatched: 7. The CDR3 contains 15 residues. Looked up from germline, CDR1 is LNHDA and CDR2 is SQIVND (reference sequence). The CDR3 coding sequence is TGTGCCAGTAGTATAAGACAGGGGCCTGGGTACGAGCAGTACTTC. Protein sequence: CASSIRQGPGYEQYF.

The J gene is TRBJ1-5, the V gene TRBV28, with D possibly TRBD1 on 5 matching bases. Germline assignment: CDR1 MDHEN and CDR2 SYDVKM. The CDR3 spans 14 residues. V lost 2 bases and J lost 3, with 8 bases in between. The CDR3 reads CASSLRGLNQPQHF. In DNA, the CDR3 is TGTGCCAGCAGTTTAAGGGGTCTCAATCAGCCCCAGCATTTT.

The chain uses TRBV28 and TRBJ2-3; D remains unclear. CDR1 and CDR2 from the germline V gene are MDHEN and SYDVKM. V was shortened by 4 bases and J by 0 bases, with 5 bases between the two germline ends. The CDR3 is made up of 13 amino acids. CDR3 residues: CASSSPSTDTQYF. The CDR3, as DNA: TGTGCCAGCAGTTCCCCGAGCACAGATACGCAGTATTTT.

V gene TRBV30 combines with J gene TRBJ2-1, with TRBD1 identical over 10 bases. Trimming removed 2 bases from V and 7 bases from J; junction bases left unmatched: 8. Germline CDR1 reads GTSNPN; CDR2 reads SVGIG (reference sequence). CDR3 length: 15 amino acids. The CDR3 coding sequence is TGTGCCTGGAGTAACCCGGGACAGGGGTTAAATGAGCAGTTCTTC. This gives the protein CAWSNPGQGLNEQFF. The full variable domain, completed using reference TRBV30 and TRBJ2-1, is SQTIHQWPATLVQPVGSPLSLECTVEGTSNPNLYWYRQAAGRGLQLLFYSVGIGQISSEVPQNLSASRPQDRQFILSSKKLLLSDSGFYLCAWSNPGQGLNEQFFGPGTRLTVL.

This clone was detected a few times. The chain carries TRBV7-9 and TRBJ2-7; 9 bases are a match to TRBD2. Germline V gives CDR1 SEHNR, CDR2 FQNEAQ (reference sequence). Trimming cost V 2 bases and J 7 bases; bases outside gene matches: 12. This CDR3 is built from 16 residues. The CDR3 DNA reads TGTGCCAGCAGCTTAAATCGCCTAGCGGGGTTTCAGGAGCAGTACTTC. It codes for CASSLNRLAGFQEQYF.

The rearrangement links TRBV19 to TRBJ1-1; D remains unclear. CDR1 LNHDA and CDR2 SQIVND come from the germline V gene (reference sequence). This CDR3 is built from 14 residues. The ends were cut back, 7 bases at V and 1 base at J, with 13 bases in the middle. In nucleotides, the CDR3 is TGTGCCAGTACCACCTCAGGTTGGAACACTGAAGCTTTCTTT. Protein sequence: CASTTSGWNTEAFF.

The rearrangement uses TRBV29-1 and TRBJ2-1; 7 nucleotides match TRBD2. The CDR3 spans 14 residues. Unmatched junction bases numbered 11, after V lost 3 bases and J lost 9 bases. Germline CDR1 SQVTM, CDR2 ANQGSEA. DNA of the CDR3: TGCAGCGTTGATTACGGGTCTAGCGGAGCTGAGCAGTTCTTC. Protein: CSVDYGSSGAEQFF.

This clone was detected only once. The chain couples TRBV2 to TRBJ2-1; 8 bases line up with TRBD1. The CDR3 covers 15 residues. V lost 6 bases to trimming and J lost 5 bases; unmatched junction nucleotides: 9. Per the germline V gene, CDR1 is SNHLY and CDR2 is FYNNEI. This chain's CDR3 is CASRWDRPTDNEQFF. CDR3 nucleotides: TGTGCCAGCAGGTGGGACAGGCCAACGGACAATGAGCAGTTCTTC. Based on the CDR3 plus reference TRBV2 and TRBJ2-1, the full variable domain is EPEVTQTPSHQVTQMGQEVILRCVPISNHLYFYWYRQILGQKVEFLVSFYNNEISEKSEIFDDQFSVERPDGSNFTLKIRSTKLEDSAMYFCASRWDRPTDNEQFFGPGTRLTVL.

This chain connects TRBV28 to TRBJ2-5, with D perhaps matching TRBD2 (5 bases). The V end lost 3 bases, the J end lost 5 bases, and 7 bases lay between the germline ends. The CDR3 covers 12 residues. Germline values: CDR1 MDHEN, CDR2 SYDVKM. The CDR3 coding sequence is TGTGCCAGCAGTTTGACGGGGGAGACCCAGTACTTC. Amino acid sequence: CASSLTGETQYF.

The chain joins TRBV5-4 to TRBJ2-1; the match to TRBD1 covers 7 bases. CDR1 SGHNT and CDR2 YYREEE come from the germline V gene (reference sequence). The CDR3 length is 15 residues. V trimming: 0 bases; J trimming: 4 bases; junction bases outside the gene matches: 4. In nucleotides, the CDR3 is TGTGCCAGCAGCTTGGGGGACAGAAGTTACAATGAGCAGTTCTTC. Amino acid sequence: CASSLGDRSYNEQFF.